A single TCR beta chain is shown here with its context. Libraries were prepared by immunoSEQ multiplex PCR; TCRdb keeps only in-frame clonotypes and omits some of them. In the table there are around 300,000 clones, around 90% of which are singletons. The data were taken from a study of blood T cell repertoires in COVID-19. The sequencing input was peripheral blood. This TCR was recovered from a woman in her thirties or forties with COVID-19, enrolled during active disease.

CDR3: CASSLNRVGGAGTDTQYF. The DNA of the CDR3 is TGTGCCAGCAGCTTAAATCGAGTAGGAGGGGCAGGCACAGATACGCAGTATTTT. The chain has TRBV13 and TRBJ2-3; a weak D match, TRBD2 (6 bases). Trimming took 2 bases from V and 1 from J, leaving 19 bases between them. Germline V gives CDR1 PRHDT, CDR2 FYEKMQ (reference sequence). This CDR3 has 18 residues. Full variable domain (remainder filled in from reference TRBV13 and TRBJ2-3): AAGVIQSPRHLIKEKRETATLKCYPIPRHDTVYWYQQGPGQDPQFLISFYEKMQSDKGSIPDRFSAQQFSDYHSELNMSSLELGDSALYFCASSLNRVGGAGTDTQYFGPGTRLTVL.